The 27 T cell receptor beta chains listed next were all sequenced from one sample in a study of spatial heterogeneity in lung cancer. Study outcomes and limitations: Tumoral mutation counts were tracked by counts of expanded intratumoral alpha and beta TCRs.

The sample's time point: sample taken at primary tumor resection. MiXCR, run by TCRdb on the 5' RACE reads, gives a single entry per CDR3 protein. The top ten clones hold more than 15% of a sample with some 7,000 distinct CDR3 sequences, 3% to 3.5% of them seen once. These receptors have no known antigen. Here the sequenced sample was lung tumor tissue, taken at surgery. Receptors were obtained from a male donor with early-stage non-small cell lung cancer.

In its sample, this clonotype was seen many times. The chain combines TRBV30 with TRBJ1-2; a possible D gene is TRBD1 (5 bases). This CDR3 has 13 residues. The germline CDR1 and CDR2 sequences are GTSNPN and SVGIG (reference sequence). Trimming removed 1 base at V and 3 bases at J, with 9 bases between. The CDR3: CAWSAGPDYGYTF. The CDR3 DNA reads as TGTGCCTGGAGTGCGGGACCGGACTATGGCTACACCTTC.

This clonotype was seen many times. The chain couples TRBV20-1 to TRBJ2-5; 8 nucleotides agree with TRBD2. J lost 1 base, V lost 3 bases, and 4 bases had no gene match. Germline V CDR1 and CDR2: DFQATT, SNEGSKA (reference sequence). The CDR3 length is 14 residues. As DNA, the CDR3 is TGCAGTGCTAGCGACGGGGGGGTCCAAGAGACCCAGTACTTC. This encodes CSASDGGVQETQYF.

There are many counts of this clonotype. The CDR3 DNA sequence: TGCAGTGCTAGAGATCCCCGGGGGCGGGAATCAACTAATGAAAAACTGTTTTTT. It is translated as CSARDPRGRESTNEKLFF. V gene TRBV20-1 combines with J gene TRBJ1-4; D perhaps matches TRBD1 (6 bases). The CDR3 consists of 18 residues. Trimming cost V 0 bases and J 0 bases, with 17 bases left between them. Germline CDR1 and CDR2: DFQATT and SNEGSKA (reference sequence).

This clonotype was recorded many times. The chain has TRBV4-2 and TRBJ2-1, with a tentative D call TRBD1 (5 bases). The CDR3 runs to 15 residues. The V gene's germline CDR1 is LGHNA and CDR2 YNFKEQ. The ends were cut back, 0 bases at V and 5 bases at J, with 11 bases in the middle. Here the CDR3 reads CASSQDQGSHNEQFF. Written as DNA, the CDR3 is TGTGCCAGCAGCCAAGATCAGGGTAGCCACAATGAGCAGTTCTTC.

The sample holds many counts of this clonotype. The J gene is TRBJ2-1, the V gene TRBV11-1; a possible D gene is TRBD1 (6 bases). With 0 bases removed from V and 8 bases from J, the gap between germline ends came to 8 bases. In germline, CDR1 is SGHAT, CDR2 FQDESV (reference sequence). This CDR3 region has 13 residues. CDR3 protein: CASSLAGAHEQFF. The CDR3 nucleotides read TGTGCCAGCAGCTTAGCGGGGGCACATGAGCAGTTCTTC. The entire variable domain, with the rest obtained from reference TRBV11-1 and TRBJ2-1, is as follows: EAEVAQSPRYKITEKSQAVAFWCDPISGHATLYWYRQILGQGPELLVQFQDESVVDDSQLPKDRFSAERLKGVDSTLKIQPAELGDSAMYLCASSLAGAHEQFFGPGTRLTVL.

This clonotype was seen repeatedly, ten times or more. This rearrangement joins TRBV20-1 to TRBJ2-1; 10 nucleotides match TRBD2. The CDR3 runs to 14 residues. CDR1 DFQATT and CDR2 SNEGSKA come from the germline V gene (reference sequence). V was clipped by 3 bases and J by 6 bases; unmatched bases: 5. CDR3 DNA: TGCAGTGCTAGTTTAAGCGGGGGGGCCAATGAGCAGTTCTTC. Its translation: CSASLSGGANEQFF.

This clonotype showed up many times. The chain links TRBV18 to TRBJ1-2, with 8 bases that match TRBD1. The V gene end was trimmed by 4 bases and the J gene end by 6 bases; junction bases not matched to a gene: 7. This CDR3 comprises 14 residues. CDR1 is KGHSH and CDR2 is LQKENI in the germline V gene. DNA of the CDR3: TGTGCCAGCTCACGACAGGGGAGCGAAGATGGCTACACCTTC. It specifies CASSRQGSEDGYTF.

Comments on this clonotype: This may be a read error, as it is one base from a much larger clone. The rearrangement joins TRBV20-1 to TRBJ2-6; maybe TRBD1 (5 bases). This CDR3 is built from 15 residues. Per the germline V gene, CDR1 is DFQATT and CDR2 is SNEGSKA (reference sequence). The CDR3 DNA reads TGCAGTGCTGGCGGACCGCTCTCTGGGGCCAACGTCCTGAATTTC. It specifies CSAGGPLSGANVLNF.

Judged by abundance, this clonotype is medium-sized (0.01 to 0.1%). The chain combines TRBV6-1 with TRBJ1-1; no firm D call. The CDR3 sequence is 11 residues long. The V end lost 5 bases, the J end lost 8 bases, and 9 bases lay between the germline ends. Germline assignment: CDR1 MNHNS and CDR2 SASEGT. The CDR3 spells CASSTQLEAFF. In DNA, the CDR3 is TGTGCCAGCAGTACTCAGCTCGAAGCTTTCTTT.

The sample holds one count of this clonotype. The chain employs TRBV18 and TRBJ2-1, with D perhaps matching TRBD1 (5 bases). V was cut by 4 bases and J by 9 bases, with 16 bases left in between. CDR3 size: 14 residues. Looked up from germline, CDR1 is KGHSH and CDR2 is LQKENI. In DNA, the CDR3 is TGTGCCAGCTCACTCGCAGGGTTTTTGAGTGAGCAGTTCTTC. Protein: CASSLAGFLSEQFF.

Sample share makes this clonotype medium-sized (0.01 to 0.1%). The J gene is TRBJ2-3, the V gene TRBV20-1, with TRBD2 as a possible D gene (6 bases). In germline, CDR1 is DFQATT, CDR2 SNEGSKA (reference sequence). The V gene lost 1 base and the J gene lost 4 bases, with 9 bases spanning the gap. CDR3 length: 13 amino acids. CDR3: CSARGLESDTQYF. For the CDR3, the DNA is TGCAGTGCTAGAGGACTAGAATCAGATACGCAGTATTTT.

The sample holds many counts of this clonotype. This chain uses TRBV11-3 with TRBJ2-2; D remains unclear. Per germline, CDR1 SGHNT and CDR2 YENEEA. The CDR3 has 14 residues. Trimming removed 0 bases from V and 1 base from J, with 3 bases in between. DNA of the CDR3: TGTGCCAGCAGCTTAGAAGAGAACACCGGGGAGCTGTTTTTT. As protein: CASSLEENTGELFF.

This clonotype was detected only a few times. J is TRBJ1-1 and V is TRBV3-1, with 10 bases aligning to TRBD1. CDR1 LGHDT and CDR2 YNNKEL come from the germline V gene (reference sequence). Trimming removed 3 bases from V and 4 bases from J; junction bases left unmatched: 2. This CDR3 spans 14 amino acids. The CDR3 sequence: CASSQRTGGTEAFF. The DNA of the CDR3 is TGTGCCAGCAGCCAGCGGACAGGGGGCACTGAAGCTTTCTTT.

This clonotype has only one observation. A much larger clone sits a single nucleotide away, making a read error possible. The V call is TRBV5-1, the J call TRBJ2-2; 9 bases align to TRBD2. The germline gives CDR1 SGHRS, CDR2 YFSETQ. The CDR3 spans 15 residues. With V trimmed by 6 bases and J by 1 base, 4 bases remained unmatched. The CDR3, as DNA: TGCGCCAGCATCGCTAGCGGGGTGAACACCGGGGAGCTGTTTTTT. Translated, it gives CASIASGVNTGELFF.

This clonotype was picked up many times. V is TRBV5-4 and J is TRBJ2-3; unclear D gene. The CDR3 has 16 residues. Per the germline V gene, CDR1 is SGHNT and CDR2 is YYREEE (reference sequence). The V and J ends lost 0 bases and 2 bases respectively, with 13 bases between them. CDR3 in DNA: TGTGCCAGCAGCTTGGCCCCCCTCACTCACACAGATACGCAGTATTTT. Translating gives CASSLAPLTHTDTQYF.

This clonotype was seen more than once but under ten times. V gene TRBV6-2 or TRBV6-3 combines with J gene TRBJ2-1; the D gene is possibly TRBD1 (6 bases). V was cut by 4 bases and J by 8 bases, with 30 bases left in between. CDR3 length: 19 residues. Germline V gene data show CDR1 as MNHEY and CDR2 as SVGEGT. CDR3 region: CASSFDPDGTSPFADEQFF. The CDR3 DNA follows: TGTGCCAGCAGTTTCGACCCCGATGGGACATCACCCTTCGCGGATGAGCAGTTCTTC.

Details on this clonotype: A read error may explain this, as a much larger clone is one base away. The J gene is TRBJ2-3, the V gene TRBV27, with D perhaps TRBD1 (5 bases). Germline loops: CDR1 MNHEY, CDR2 SMNVEV (reference sequence). CDR3 length: 15 residues. The CDR3 is CTSSIDSSSTDTQYF. The CDR3 nucleotides are TGTACCAGCAGCATTGACAGTTCTAGCACAGATACGCAGTATTTT.

This clonotype appeared many times. The chain has TRBV5-4 and TRBJ2-5, with TRBD2 matching over 8 bases. The germline V gene encodes CDR1 SGHNT and CDR2 YYREEE (reference sequence). This CDR3 spans 15 amino acids. With 4 bases clipped from V and 5 bases from J, the junction kept 10 bases outside the gene matches. CDR3: CASSRAGGGRETQYF. The CDR3 DNA sequence: TGTGCCAGCAGCCGCGCCGGGGGGGGGAGGGAGACCCAGTACTTC.

This clonotype qualifies as medium-sized. The CDR3 DNA reads as TGTGCCAGCAGTTACATGCTAGCGGGAGAACGAACCTACGAGCAGTACTTC. It is translated as CASSYMLAGERTYEQYF. This rearrangement joins TRBV6-6 to TRBJ2-7; 10 bases agree with TRBD2. Germline V gives CDR1 MNHNY, CDR2 SVGAGI (reference sequence). The CDR3 spans 17 residues. The junction had 9 bases not matched to a gene; V was cut back by 2 bases and J by 2 bases.

Judged by abundance, this clonotype is medium-sized (0.01 to 0.1%). The chain combines TRBV7-8 with TRBJ1-4; 7 nucleotides line up with TRBD1. This CDR3 spans 15 amino acids. Germline CDR1 is SGHVS and CDR2 is FQNEAQ. With V trimmed by 4 bases and J by 4 bases, 6 bases remained unmatched. CDR3 loop: CASSSDRAINEKLFF. The CDR3 DNA follows: TGTGCCAGCAGCTCAGACAGGGCAATTAATGAAAAACTGTTTTTT.

Judged by abundance, this clonotype is medium-sized (0.01 to 0.1%). This sequence joins TRBV30 and TRBJ1-6; maybe TRBD1 (5 bases). Germline CDR1 reads GTSNPN; CDR2 reads SVGIG (reference sequence). CDR3 length: 14 residues. V lost 4 bases, J lost 5 bases, and 12 bases lay in between. The CDR3 is CAWKNRKNNSPLHF. In nucleotides, the CDR3 is TGTGCCTGGAAAAACAGGAAGAATAATTCACCCCTCCACTTT.

In its sample, this clonotype was seen many times. The chain couples TRBV5-1 to TRBJ1-1; no reliable D call. This CDR3 contains 14 residues. Germline V gives CDR1 SGHRS, CDR2 YFSETQ. V lost 4 bases and J 2 bases, leaving 12 bases between the germline ends. CDR3 loop: CASSGNSRNTEAFF. Written as DNA, the CDR3 is TGCGCCAGCAGCGGAAACAGCCGCAACACTGAAGCTTTCTTT.

In its sample, this clonotype is medium-sized. The chain carries TRBV7-2 and TRBJ2-2, with a possible D match to TRBD1 (5 bases). CDR3 length: 15 residues. V was pared by 3 bases and J by 5 bases, with 13 bases between. In germline, CDR1 is SGHTA, CDR2 FQGNSA. The CDR3 region has the DNA TGTGCCAGCAGCTTGCAGGGCGGTGGAACCGGGGAGCTGTTTTTT. It encodes CASSLQGGGTGELFF.

At least ten counts were recorded for this clonotype. The CDR3 nucleotides read TGTGCCAGCAGTTACTCGGGGGGATTCCAGCCCCAGCATTTT. Amino acid sequence: CASSYSGGFQPQHF. The J gene is TRBJ1-5, the V gene TRBV6-5; the D gene is possibly TRBD1 (5 bases). The V gene's germline CDR1 is MNHEY and CDR2 SVGAGI. This CDR3 comprises 14 residues. Trimming pared 0 bases from V and 7 bases from J, leaving 10 bases between.

By sample share, this clonotype is medium-sized. The DNA for the CDR3 is TGTGCCAGCAGCTTCTTGATGGGCGGCTTCTCCTACGAGCAGTACTTC. Translation gives CASSFLMGGFSYEQYF. This sequence joins TRBV7-9 and TRBJ2-7; D is unresolved. This CDR3 spans 16 amino acids. V lost 3 bases and J 0 bases, leaving 15 bases between the germline ends. From germline, CDR1 is SEHNR and CDR2 FQNEAQ (reference sequence).

In its sample, this clonotype was seen many times. The V and J genes are TRBV25-1 and TRBJ2-1, with D hard to call. Germline-derived CDR1 and CDR2 are MGHDK and SYGVNS. There are 15 residues in the CDR3. V shed 1 base and J shed 0 bases, with 7 bases lying between them. The CDR3 here is CASSESRLSYNEQFF. Here the CDR3 DNA reads TGTGCCAGCAGTGAATCAAGACTCTCCTACAATGAGCAGTTCTTC.

This clonotype came up many times. The V and J genes are TRBV24-1 and TRBJ2-7; D is unresolved. Per germline, CDR1 KGHDR and CDR2 SFDVKD. CDR3 size: 9 residues. Trimming shortened V by 4 bases and J by 6 bases, and 0 bases separated the two germline ends. This CDR3 is CATSDEQYF. The CDR3 DNA follows: TGTGCCACCAGTGACGAGCAGTACTTC.